This entry concerns a single T cell receptor (beta chain). Its target antigen remains unknown. Base qualities are not at hand, and no much larger clone is one base apart. These data are taken from a study of tumor-infiltrating lymphocytes in primary liver carcinoma (TCRdb year 2017). For the wider study: The five patients, three men and two women aged 30 to 69 years, had hepatocellular carcinoma (four) or combined HCC and intrahepatic cholangiocarcinoma (one). Agilent mRNA microarray profiling was performed on the roughly 25 tumor region samples to relate TCRbeta repertoire diversity to the local molecular phenotype. The tumors of the five patients were staged as T1-T3 N0M0, with maximum diameters ranging from about 4 to 10 cm. Across five regions of each liver tumor, along with adjacent normal tissue and blood, the study brought together TCRbeta repertoire sequencing, expression microarrays and whole-exome sequencing. A total of 35 or so specimens from 5 patients went through TCRbeta repertoire sequencing, namely 25 tumor regions, 5 adjacent noncancerous liver tissues and 5 peripheral blood samples. Reproducibility between technical replicate repertoires was high, with correlation coefficients above 0.98 and mean shared-clone rates about 0.89. Roughly 3.5 to 8 million productive TCRbeta reads were obtained per sample, and no significant difference in read depth was found between tissue types. Findings and caveats that apply to the study as a whole: Because sequencing covered only the TCR beta chain and unpaired alpha chains were not captured, true repertoire diversity is likely underestimated. Only about 7.5-24% of top clones were present in all five regions of a tumor, suggesting spatial heterogeneity of tumor-infiltrating T cells. With just a few patients in the study, the authors point out that the findings should be validated in a larger study. Consistent with antigen-driven expansion, pairs of tumor regions showed higher repertoire overlap (mean roughly 36%) than either tumor-adjacent pairs (around 17%) or tumor-blood pairs (about 15%). Bulk unsorted samples precluded comparing CD4+ and CD8+ T cell repertoires. The top 250 clones made up a significantly larger repertoire fraction in tumors than in blood (p = 0.039).

Without any cell sorting, total RNA and DNA were extracted together from about 20-30 mg of bulk tissue using the AllPrep DNA/RNA mini kit. Between late 2015 and March 2016, a handful of patients in China with histopathologically diagnosed primary liver carcinoma had surgical resection. At the time of sampling, the patients were treatment-naive and had chronic HBV infection. Five spatially separated regions were sampled per tumor: superior, inferior, left-lateral and right-lateral poles, plus the tumor centre. Histological examination found more than 75% viable tumor cells in every tumor sample. Fresh tumor and adjacent tissue pieces were bisected, with one half stored in RNAlater at -80 degrees C and the other half sent for histology. A constant-region primer and ProtoScript II reverse transcriptase were used to reverse-transcribe TCRbeta-specific cDNA from around 530 ng total RNA. Construction of the TCRbeta libraries relied on three nested rounds of multiplex PCR, following a slightly modified ARM-PCR procedure. Sample barcodes and Illumina adapters were added in a final 25-cycle PCR with Deep VentR polymerase. Before sequencing, amplicons between 200 and 500 bp were purified from gel using a QIAquick gel extraction kit. An Illumina HiSeq 2500 was used to sequence the TCRbeta amplicons, generating 250-bp paired-end reads. Concerning the study's data processing: Trimmomatic v0.33 was used to quality-trim the reads, and FLASH v1.2.11 was used to merge paired reads so that full CDR3 sequences could be recovered. MiGEC v1.2.1b assigned V, D and J germline segments to the rearranged TCRbeta sequences. Clonotype statistics, along with Shannon-Wiener diversity indices, were calculated using VDJtools v1.0.0. Except for diversity analysis, only the 250 most abundant clonotypes of each sample were used in subsequent analyses to reduce sampling bias. The public reads were run again by TCRdb, first through fastp at Q25 and then through MiXCR, and only productive beta chains were kept. When rows share a CDR3 protein, they turn into one entry using the most common DNA and genes. These V and J calls are TCRdb output, not the study's own analysis. The table for this sample lists just over 20,000 distinct CDR3 sequences; under 85% of them were counted only once. About two fifths of the sample belongs to the ten largest clones.

The specimen sequenced was liver tumor tissue from sampling region 4. Explained via the paper, the cell subset or site label denotes: tumor region T4, right-lateral pole. The TCR sequence derives from a woman in her 30s with primary liver carcinoma and hepatitis B virus infection.

Here the CDR3 is given as CASGYRHPRNNQPQHF. The DNA sequence follows: TGCGCCAGCGGCTACCGACATCCCAGGAATAATCAGCCCCAGCATTTT. Here the chain combines TRBV4-1 and TRBJ1-5, with the identity of the D gene unclear. From the cysteine through the phenylalanine, the CDR3 covers 16 amino acids. Only the CDR3 DNA stays, 48 bases, in frame from base 1. CDR1 and CDR2 (MGHRA, YSYEKL) derive from the germline V gene. V drops 8 bases and J drops 4 bases, leaving 21 bases in between.